This passage covers 4 T cell receptor beta chains from one sample sequenced in a study of blood T cell repertoires in COVID-19. The protocol was immunoSEQ multiplex PCR, while the TCRdb copy is restricted to in-frame clones and leaves out a portion. Of approximately 60,000 clones listed, about 81% are singletons. Sample: peripheral blood. The receptors shown here come from an older man with acute or convalescent COVID-19.

The genes are TRBV4-1 and TRBJ1-4; D not certain. The CDR3 sequence is 18 residues long. Germline V gives CDR1 MGHRA, CDR2 YSYEKL. V shed 3 bases and J shed 8 bases, with 25 bases lying between them. CDR3 in amino acids: CASSQVERLRVAEEKLFF. The CDR3 bases are TGCGCCAGCAGCCAGGTTGAGCGTCTCCGGGTCGCCGAGGAAAAACTGTTTTTT.

This chain links TRBV27 with TRBJ1-3; the D is unclear. Trimming pared 6 bases from V and 3 bases from J, leaving 9 bases between. The CDR3 consists of 13 residues. Germline V lookup: CDR1 MNHEY, CDR2 SMNVEV (reference sequence). DNA of the CDR3: TGTGCCAGCAGCCCGGGGTTTGGAAACACCATATATTTT. This translates into CASSPGFGNTIYF.

This clone was seen many times. Other DNA sequences within the sample encode an identical CDR3. The rearrangement joins TRBV4-1 to TRBJ1-1; D ambiguous. Trimming pared 0 bases from V and 1 base from J, leaving 6 bases between. CDR1 and CDR2 from the germline V gene are MGHRA and YSYEKL. CDR3 length equals 14 residues. CDR3 in DNA: TGCGCCAGCAGCCAAGAACCCGGGAACACTGAAGCTTTCTTT. This encodes CASSQEPGNTEAFF.

This chain joins TRBV30 and TRBJ2-3; 11 nucleotides line up with TRBD1. The V segment lost 3 bases and the J segment 3 bases; nucleotides outside the gene matches: 5. Germline lookup yields CDR1 GTSNPN and CDR2 SVGIG (reference sequence). This CDR3 is 15 amino acids long. Written as DNA, the CDR3 is TGTGCCTGGAGCAGGGACAGGGGGTTAACAGATACGCAGTATTTT. Its translation is CAWSRDRGLTDTQYF. Full variable domain (remainder filled in from reference TRBV30 and TRBJ2-3): SQTIHQWPATLVQPVGSPLSLECTVEGTSNPNLYWYRQAAGRGLQLLFYSVGIGQISSEVPQNLSASRPQDRQFILSSKKLLLSDSGFYLCAWSRDRGLTDTQYFGPGTRLTVL.